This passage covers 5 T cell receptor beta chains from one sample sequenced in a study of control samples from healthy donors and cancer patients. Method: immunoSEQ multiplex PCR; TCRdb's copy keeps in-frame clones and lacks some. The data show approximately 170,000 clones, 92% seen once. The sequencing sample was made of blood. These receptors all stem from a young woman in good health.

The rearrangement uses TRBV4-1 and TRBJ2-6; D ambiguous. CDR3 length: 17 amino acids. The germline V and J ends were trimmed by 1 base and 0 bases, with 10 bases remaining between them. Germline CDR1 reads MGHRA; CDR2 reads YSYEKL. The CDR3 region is CASSQVQQSSGANVLTF. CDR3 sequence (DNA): TGCGCCAGCAGCCAAGTTCAACAAAGCTCTGGGGCCAACGTCCTGACTTTC.

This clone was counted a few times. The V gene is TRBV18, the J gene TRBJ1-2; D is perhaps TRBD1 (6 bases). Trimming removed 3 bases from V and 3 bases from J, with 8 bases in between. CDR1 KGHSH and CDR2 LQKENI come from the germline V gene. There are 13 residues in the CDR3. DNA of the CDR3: TGTGCCAGCTCACCGGACAGTCACTATGGCTACACCTTC. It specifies CASSPDSHYGYTF.

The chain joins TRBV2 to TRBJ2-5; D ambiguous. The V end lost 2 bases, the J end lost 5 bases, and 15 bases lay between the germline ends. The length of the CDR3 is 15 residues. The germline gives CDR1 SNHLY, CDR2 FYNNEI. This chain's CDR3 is CASSEFGQLGETQYF. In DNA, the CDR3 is TGTGCCAGCAGTGAATTCGGCCAATTGGGGGAGACCCAGTACTTC.

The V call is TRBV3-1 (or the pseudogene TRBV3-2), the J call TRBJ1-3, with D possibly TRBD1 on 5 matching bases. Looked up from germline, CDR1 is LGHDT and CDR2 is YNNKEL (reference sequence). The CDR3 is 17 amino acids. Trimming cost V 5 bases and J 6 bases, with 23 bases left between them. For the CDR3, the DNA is TGTGCCAGCAGCAAGGGACCGGACCGGCGATATTTAAACACCATATATTTT. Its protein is CASSKGPDRRYLNTIYF.

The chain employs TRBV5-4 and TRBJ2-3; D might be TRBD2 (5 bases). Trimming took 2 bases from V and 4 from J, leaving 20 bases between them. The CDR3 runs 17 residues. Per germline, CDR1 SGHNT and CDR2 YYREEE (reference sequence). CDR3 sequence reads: CASSFTRPLLGADTQYF. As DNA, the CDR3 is TGTGCCAGCAGCTTCACTAGACCCCTTCTTGGGGCAGATACGCAGTATTTT.